A selection of T cell receptor beta chains follows, all from one sample in a study of T cells in Graves' hyperthyroidism and ophthalmopathy. TCRdb re-analysed the multiplex PCR reads in MiXCR, keeping a single row per CDR3 protein. The sample lists some 360,000 distinct CDR3 sequences; 14% were seen once. The sample comprised blood. Receptor source: a woman in her sixties or seventies with Graves' hyperthyroidism. CDR3s include the opening cysteine and the closing phenylalanine or tryptophan. D genes are given only for firm matches. For some rows the clone size is stated as once, few or many, or as a class when expanded; others skip it.

CDR3nt | CDR3aa | j_gene | abundance | d_gene | v_gene
TGTGCCAGCAGCCAGGGACTAGCGGGAGATCAGAAGTTCTTC | CASSQGLAGDQKFF | TRBJ2-1 | few | TRBD2 | TRBV7-2
TGTGCCAGCAGTTACTCTCCTAGCGGGAGGGTGGGAAATGAGCAGTTCTTC | CASSYSPSGRVGNEQFF | TRBJ2-1 | few | TRBD2 | TRBV6-5
TGTGCCAGCAGCCCTAGCGGGATGCCCTACGAGCAGTACTTC | CASSPSGMPYEQYF | TRBJ2-7 | many | TRBD2 | TRBV7-9
TGTGCCAGTAGTTCCCCGCTGACAGGGACCTACGAGCAGTACTTC | CASSSPLTGTYEQYF | TRBJ2-7 | many | TRBD1 | TRBV19
TGTGCCAGCAGCATCCTAGAGCTCGAGACCCAGTACTTC | CASSILELETQYF | TRBJ2-5 | few | - | TRBV3-1
TGTGCCAGCAGCTCTACAACAGGGGCGAACACCGGGGAGCTGTTTTTT | CASSSTTGANTGELFF | TRBJ2-2 | - | TRBD1 | TRBV7-9
TGTGCCAGCAGCTTGCTTGGGACTAGCGGGATATCTCATGAGCAGTTCTTC | CASSLLGTSGISHEQFF | TRBJ2-1 | many | TRBD2 | TRBV11-3
TGTGCCAGCAGCTACTCCCGGACAATAACCTACGAGCAGTACTTC | CASSYSRTITYEQYF | TRBJ2-7 | few | - | TRBV11-2
TGCGCCAGCAGCCATGGTGCGACTAGCGGCTACGAGCAGTACTTC | CASSHGATSGYEQYF | TRBJ2-7 | many | TRBD2 | TRBV4-1
TGTGCCAGCAGGTCCCAAGGGACTCTGGTTAACATTCAGTACTTC | CASRSQGTLVNIQYF | TRBJ2-4 | many | - | TRBV12-3/TRBV12-4
TGTGCCAGCAGCTCTGATCCCGGGACAGGGGATCATGGCTACACCTTC | CASSSDPGTGDHGYTF | TRBJ1-2 | - | TRBD1 | TRBV11-2
TGTGCCAGCAGCCCGCGAGGGCAGGGCTCCTACGAGCAGTACTTC | CASSPRGQGSYEQYF | TRBJ2-7 | many | - | TRBV6-2/TRBV6-3
TGTGCCAGCAGCTTAGATGGACTTACGGGCTTTTATAGCAATCAGCCCCAGCATTTT | CASSLDGLTGFYSNQPQHF | TRBJ1-5 | - | - | TRBV7-2
TGTGCCACCAGTGACGGACTATGGAATTCACCCCTCCACTTT | CATSDGLWNSPLHF | TRBJ1-6 | - | - | TRBV24-1
TGTGCCAGCAGTTTAAGACCCGAGACAGCCTATGGCTACACCTTC | CASSLRPETAYGYTF | TRBJ1-2 | once | - | TRBV12-3/TRBV12-4
TGCAGTGCTAGAGCGGGGACCCGATACGAGCAGTACTTC | CSARAGTRYEQYF | TRBJ2-7 | many | - | TRBV20-1
TGTGCCTGGAGTGTAGGGGGGATCCAAAACATTCAGTACTTC | CAWSVGGIQNIQYF | TRBJ2-4 | - | - | TRBV30
TGTGCCAGCACCCTACTAGCGGGCTCCGGGGAGCTGTTTTTT | CASTLLAGSGELFF | TRBJ2-2 | few | TRBD2 | TRBV6-1
TGTGCCAGCAGCTTATACGGGAGGGCCGATGAGCAGTTCTTC | CASSLYGRADEQFF | TRBJ2-1 | few | TRBD2 | TRBV7-2
TGTGCCAGCAGTCCGGCTAGCGGGAACTCCTACGAGCAGTACTTC | CASSPASGNSYEQYF | TRBJ2-7 | many | TRBD2 | TRBV12-3/TRBV12-4
TGTGCCATCAAGGGGGCCTCCTACGAGCAGTACTTC | CAIKGASYEQYF | TRBJ2-7 | many | TRBD1 | TRBV10-3
TGTGCCAGCAGCCCCCTAGCGGGAGGGCACACAGATACGCAGTATTTT | CASSPLAGGHTDTQYF | TRBJ2-3 | many | TRBD2 | TRBV7-8
TGTGCCACCAGCCTCGGGGGACAGGGGCTGGATACGCAGTATTTT | CATSLGGQGLDTQYF | TRBJ2-3 | - | TRBD1 | TRBV24-1
TGTGCCAGCACCTCGACAGCAGCCAAAAACATTCAGTACTTC | CASTSTAAKNIQYF | TRBJ2-4 | many | - | TRBV6-1
TGTGCCAGCAGTGATACCGGGACTACCTACAATGAGCAGTTCTTC | CASSDTGTTYNEQFF | TRBJ2-1 | - | TRBD2 | TRBV6-1
TGTGCCAGCAGAACCGGATCGTACACCGGGGAGCTGTTTTTT | CASRTGSYTGELFF | TRBJ2-2 | few | - | TRBV6-1
TGTGCCAGCAGCTTTGGACTAGCGGGCACAGATACGCAGTATTTT | CASSFGLAGTDTQYF | TRBJ2-3 | many | TRBD2 | TRBV11-3
TGTGCCAGTAGTATGACGGGAGGGCCAAGGGCAGATACGCAGTATTTT | CASSMTGGPRADTQYF | TRBJ2-3 | - | TRBD2 | TRBV19
TGTGCCAGCAGAGGGGGTACGGAAACTGAAGCTTTCTTT | CASRGGTETEAFF | TRBJ1-1 | few | - | TRBV19
TGTGCCAGCAGTTACATGGCGGGAGACCCCCGCACAGATACGCAGTATTTT | CASSYMAGDPRTDTQYF | TRBJ2-3 | few | TRBD2 | TRBV6-2/TRBV6-3
TGCAGCGTTGGCGGACAGCCAAGGGGGGGCACTGAAGCTTTCTTT | CSVGGQPRGGTEAFF | TRBJ1-1 | many | - | TRBV29-1
TGTGCCAGTAGGGCGTGGGTCGGGGCCTTCAATCAGCCCCAGCATTTT | CASRAWVGAFNQPQHF | TRBJ1-5 | - | - | TRBV19
TGTGCCTGGAGTGTGCCCCTTACGCAGTATTTT | CAWSVPLTQYF | TRBJ2-3 | - | - | TRBV30
TGCAGCGTTCCCGGGGACAGATCCTACGAGCAGTACTTC | CSVPGDRSYEQYF | TRBJ2-7 | many | TRBD1 | TRBV29-1
TGTGCCAGCAGTCGGCGGGAGGTCAGCGGGGAGCTGTTTTTT | CASSRREVSGELFF | TRBJ2-2 | many | TRBD2 | TRBV2
TGCAGTGCTCACCGGACGCTAGCGGGAGGAGTCTACGAGCAGTACTTC | CSAHRTLAGGVYEQYF | TRBJ2-7 | many | TRBD2 | TRBV20-1
TGCAGCGTTGAAGATTCGGGACTAGCGGACCTCAATGAGCAGTTCTTC | CSVEDSGLADLNEQFF | TRBJ2-1 | few | TRBD2 | TRBV29-1
TGTGCCAGCAGTTACCAGGGTGACACCATATATTTT | CASSYQGDTIYF | TRBJ1-3 | - | - | TRBV6-5
TGTGCCAGCAGTTCGAGGACTTGGGACAATGAGCAGTTCTTC | CASSSRTWDNEQFF | TRBJ2-1 | many | - | TRBV12-3/TRBV12-4
TGTGCCAGCAGTGATAGTAGGGCCCCCCCCGGCCCTCAGTACTTC | CASSDSRAPPGPQYF | TRBJ2-5 | - | - | TRBV4-2
TGTGCCAGCAGTTTTGGTCCGGGACTAGCGGGACGAGCCTACAATGAGCAGTTCTTC | CASSFGPGLAGRAYNEQFF | TRBJ2-1 | few | TRBD2 | TRBV27
TGCAGTGCTAGAGGCCCGGGGGCGGGAGATTACAATGAGCAGTTCTTC | CSARGPGAGDYNEQFF | TRBJ2-1 | few | - | TRBV20-1
TGTGCCAGCAGCCTGGGGACTAGCGCTTCGAGCTCCTACGAGCAGTACTTC | CASSLGTSASSSYEQYF | TRBJ2-7 | - | TRBD2 | TRBV3-1
TGTGCCAGCAGCCTGGGACAGGGGAGCCACGAGCAGTACTTC | CASSLGQGSHEQYF | TRBJ2-7 | many | TRBD1 | TRBV3-1
TGTGCCAGCAGTTCCTACGAGGACTTTTATGATGGCTACACCTTC | CASSSYEDFYDGYTF | TRBJ1-2 | - | - | TRBV12-3/TRBV12-4
TGTGCCAGCAGCCCCGGGGACAGGTTGAACACTGAAGCTTTCTTT | CASSPGDRLNTEAFF | TRBJ1-1 | many | TRBD1 | TRBV9
TGCGCCAGCAGCCAAGAAAGCCTGGGACAAGGTATCTCCTACGAGCAGTACTTC | CASSQESLGQGISYEQYF | TRBJ2-7 | - | - | TRBV4-1
TGCAGTGCTGTCTTACTAGCGACCAGCTCCTACGAGCAGTACTTC | CSAVLLATSSYEQYF | TRBJ2-7 | many | TRBD2 | TRBV20-1
TGTGCCAGCAAAAGGGGTGCTGAAGCTTTCTTT | CASKRGAEAFF | TRBJ1-1 | many | - | TRBV27
TGTGCCAGCAGCTCCCCGAGCCGGGTAGGGTCCTACGAGCAGTACTTC | CASSSPSRVGSYEQYF | TRBJ2-7 | many | - | TRBV11-3
TGCAGCGTCGTCCTAGCGGGAGGGCCGGGTGGAGAGACCCAGTACTTC | CSVVLAGGPGGETQYF | TRBJ2-5 | - | TRBD2 | TRBV29-1
TGTGCCAGCAGACGGGACAATACCTACGAGCAGTACTTC | CASRRDNTYEQYF | TRBJ2-7 | many | - | TRBV28
TGTGCCAGCAGTTCCCCAAGCGGGAGGGTAGTAGACGAGCAGTACTTC | CASSSPSGRVVDEQYF | TRBJ2-7 | - | TRBD2 | TRBV6-5
TGCGCCAGCAGCTTGGTTGGCAGGGGACTACCCACCTACAATGAGCAGTTCTTC | CASSLVGRGLPTYNEQFF | TRBJ2-1 | many | - | TRBV5-1
TGTGCCAGCAGCCATGGAAGGGGGCTAAGGAACGAGCAGTACTTC | CASSHGRGLRNEQYF | TRBJ2-7 | many | TRBD1 | TRBV3-1
TGTGCCAGTACCCTATCGGGGGGCGCGCGTGGTGGCTACACCTTC | CASTLSGGARGGYTF | TRBJ1-2 | many | - | TRBV19
TGTGCCTGCAGCTTCAACAGTGGCGATGGCTACACCTTC | CACSFNSGDGYTF | TRBJ1-2 | - | - | TRBV7-9
TGTGCCAGCAGTGATCGCCAGGGAGGGGCTTTCTTT | CASSDRQGGAFF | TRBJ1-1 | few | - | TRBV6-1